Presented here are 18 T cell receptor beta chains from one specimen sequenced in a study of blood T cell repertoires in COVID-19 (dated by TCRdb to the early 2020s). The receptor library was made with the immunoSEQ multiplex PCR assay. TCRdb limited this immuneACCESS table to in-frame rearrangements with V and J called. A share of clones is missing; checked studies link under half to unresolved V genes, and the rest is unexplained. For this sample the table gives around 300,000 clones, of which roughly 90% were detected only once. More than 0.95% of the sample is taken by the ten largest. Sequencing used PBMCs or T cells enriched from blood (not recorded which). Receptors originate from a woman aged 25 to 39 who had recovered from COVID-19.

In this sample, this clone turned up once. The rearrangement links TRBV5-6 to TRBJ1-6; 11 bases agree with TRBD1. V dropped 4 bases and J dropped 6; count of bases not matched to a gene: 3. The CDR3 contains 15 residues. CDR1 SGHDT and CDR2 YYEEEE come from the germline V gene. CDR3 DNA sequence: TGTGCCAGCAGCCTCGGGACAGGGGGTAATTCACCCCTCCACTTT. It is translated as CASSLGTGGNSPLHF.

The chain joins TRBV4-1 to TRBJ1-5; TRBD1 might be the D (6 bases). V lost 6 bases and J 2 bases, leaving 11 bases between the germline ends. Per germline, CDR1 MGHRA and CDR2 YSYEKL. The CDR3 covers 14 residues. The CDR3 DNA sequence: TGCGCCAGCAGTCCGGCAGGGGGCAATCAGCCCCAGCATTTT. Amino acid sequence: CASSPAGGNQPQHF.

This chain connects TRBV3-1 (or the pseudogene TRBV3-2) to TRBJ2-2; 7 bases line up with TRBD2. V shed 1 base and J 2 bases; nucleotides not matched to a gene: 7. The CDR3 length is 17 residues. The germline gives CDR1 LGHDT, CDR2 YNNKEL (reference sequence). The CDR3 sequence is CASSQGSGTTNTGELFF. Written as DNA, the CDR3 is TGTGCCAGCAGCCAAGGTTCCGGGACTACAAACACCGGGGAGCTGTTTTTT.

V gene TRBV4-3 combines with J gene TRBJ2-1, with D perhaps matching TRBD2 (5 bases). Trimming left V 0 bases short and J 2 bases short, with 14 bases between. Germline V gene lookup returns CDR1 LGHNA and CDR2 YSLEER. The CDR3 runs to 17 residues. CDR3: CASSQDASGITYNEQFF. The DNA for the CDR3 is TGCGCCAGCAGCCAAGATGCAAGCGGTATTACCTACAATGAGCAGTTCTTC.

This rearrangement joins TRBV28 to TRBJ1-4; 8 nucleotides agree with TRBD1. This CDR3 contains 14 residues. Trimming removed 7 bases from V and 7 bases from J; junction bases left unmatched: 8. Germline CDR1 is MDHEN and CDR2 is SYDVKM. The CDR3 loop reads CASTTSGGGEKLFF. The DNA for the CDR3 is TGTGCCAGCACCACCTCAGGGGGCGGTGAAAAACTGTTTTTT.

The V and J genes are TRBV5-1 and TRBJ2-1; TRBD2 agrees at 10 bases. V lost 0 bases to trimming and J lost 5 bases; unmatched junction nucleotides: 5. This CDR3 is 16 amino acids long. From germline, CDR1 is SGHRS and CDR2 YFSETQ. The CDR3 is CASSLGGLAVHNEQFF. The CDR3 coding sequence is TGCGCCAGCAGCTTGGGCGGACTAGCGGTGCACAATGAGCAGTTCTTC. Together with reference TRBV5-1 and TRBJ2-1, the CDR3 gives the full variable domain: KAGVTQTPRYLIKTRGQQVTLSCSPISGHRSVSWYQQTPGQGLQFLFEYFSETQRNKGNFPGRFSGRQFSNSRSEMNVSTLELGDSALYLCASSLGGLAVHNEQFFGPGTRLTVL.

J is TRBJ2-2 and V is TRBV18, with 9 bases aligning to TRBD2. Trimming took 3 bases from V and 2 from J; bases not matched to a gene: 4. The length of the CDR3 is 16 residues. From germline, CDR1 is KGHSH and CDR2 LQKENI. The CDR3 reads CASSPSSGINTGELFF. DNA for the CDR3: TGTGCCAGCTCACCGTCTAGCGGGATTAACACCGGGGAGCTGTTTTTT.

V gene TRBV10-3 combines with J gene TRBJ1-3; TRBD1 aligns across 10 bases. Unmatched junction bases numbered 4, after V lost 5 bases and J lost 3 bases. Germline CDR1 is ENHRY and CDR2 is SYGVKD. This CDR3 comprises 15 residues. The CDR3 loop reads CAISRDRGGGNTIYF. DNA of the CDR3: TGTGCCATCAGTCGGGACAGGGGTGGTGGAAACACCATATATTTT.

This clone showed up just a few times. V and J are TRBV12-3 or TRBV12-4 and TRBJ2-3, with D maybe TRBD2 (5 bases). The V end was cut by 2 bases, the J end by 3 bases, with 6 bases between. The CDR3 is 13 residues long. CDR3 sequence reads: CASSLRETDTQYF. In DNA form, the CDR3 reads TGTGCCAGCAGTTTAAGGGAGACAGATACGCAGTATTTT.

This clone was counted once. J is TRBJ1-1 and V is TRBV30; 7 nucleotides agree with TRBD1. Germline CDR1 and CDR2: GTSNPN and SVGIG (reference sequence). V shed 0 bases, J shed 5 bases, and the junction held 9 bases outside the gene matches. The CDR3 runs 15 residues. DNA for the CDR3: TGTGCCTGGAGTGTATTGGGGACAGTTGGAACTGAAGCTTTCTTT. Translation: CAWSVLGTVGTEAFF.

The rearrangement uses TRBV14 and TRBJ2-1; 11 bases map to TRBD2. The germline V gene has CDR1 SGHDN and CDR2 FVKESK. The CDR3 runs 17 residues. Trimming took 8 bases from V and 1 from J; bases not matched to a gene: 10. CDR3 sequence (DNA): TGTGCCAGCTCCTCGGCTATAGCGGGAGGGTCCTACAATGAGCAGTTCTTC. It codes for CASSSAIAGGSYNEQFF.

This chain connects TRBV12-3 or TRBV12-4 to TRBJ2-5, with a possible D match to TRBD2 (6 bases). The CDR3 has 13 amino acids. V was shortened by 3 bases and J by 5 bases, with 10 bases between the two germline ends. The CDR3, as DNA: TGTGCCAGCAGTTTTGGGGGGAGTGAGACCCAGTACTTC. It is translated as CASSFGGSETQYF.

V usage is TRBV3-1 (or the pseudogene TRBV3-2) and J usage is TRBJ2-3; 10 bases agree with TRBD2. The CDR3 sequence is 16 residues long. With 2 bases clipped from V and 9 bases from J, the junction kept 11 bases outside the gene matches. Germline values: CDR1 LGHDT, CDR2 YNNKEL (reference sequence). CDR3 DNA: TGTGCCAGCAGCCAACCTAGCGGGAGTTTCGCTGCCACGCAGTATTTT. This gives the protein CASSQPSGSFAATQYF.

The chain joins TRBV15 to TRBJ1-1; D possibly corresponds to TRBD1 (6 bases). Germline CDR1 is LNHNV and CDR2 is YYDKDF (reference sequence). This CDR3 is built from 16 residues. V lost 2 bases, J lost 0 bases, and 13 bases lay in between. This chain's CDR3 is CATSRTTQGMNTEAFF. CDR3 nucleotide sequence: TGTGCCACCAGCAGAACTACACAGGGTATGAACACTGAAGCTTTCTTT.

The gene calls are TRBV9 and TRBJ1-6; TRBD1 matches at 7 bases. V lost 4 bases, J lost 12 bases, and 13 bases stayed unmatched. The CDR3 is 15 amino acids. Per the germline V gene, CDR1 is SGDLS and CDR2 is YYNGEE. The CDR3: CASSSSGQADRPLHF. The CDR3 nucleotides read TGTGCCAGCAGCAGTAGCGGACAGGCCGACCGACCCCTCCACTTT.

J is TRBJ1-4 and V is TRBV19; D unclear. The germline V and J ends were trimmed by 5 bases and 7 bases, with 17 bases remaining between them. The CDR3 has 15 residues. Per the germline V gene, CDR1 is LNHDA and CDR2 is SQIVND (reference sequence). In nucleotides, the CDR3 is TGTGCCAGTAGTTACTTTGACACGATCGTTGAAAAACTGTTTTTT. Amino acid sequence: CASSYFDTIVEKLFF.

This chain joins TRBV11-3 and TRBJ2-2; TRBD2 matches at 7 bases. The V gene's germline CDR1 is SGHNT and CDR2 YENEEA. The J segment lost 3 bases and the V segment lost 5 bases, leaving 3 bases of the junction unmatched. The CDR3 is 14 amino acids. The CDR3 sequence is CASSPREHTGELFF. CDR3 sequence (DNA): TGTGCCAGCAGCCCGCGGGAGCACACCGGGGAGCTGTTTTTT.

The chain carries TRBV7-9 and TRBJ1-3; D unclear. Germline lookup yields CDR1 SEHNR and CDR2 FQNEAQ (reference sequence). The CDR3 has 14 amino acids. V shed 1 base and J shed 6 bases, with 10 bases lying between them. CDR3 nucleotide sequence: TGTGCCAGCAGCTTAGAATTATCCTCAAACACCATATATTTT. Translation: CASSLELSSNTIYF. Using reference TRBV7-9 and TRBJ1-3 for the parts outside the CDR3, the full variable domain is DTGVSQNPRHKITKRGQNVTFRCDPISEHNRLYWYRQTLGQGPEFLTYFQNEAQLEKSRLLSDRFSAERPKGSFSTLEIQRTEQGDSAMYLCASSLELSSNTIYFGEGSWLTVV.